One and the same sample provided the 17 T cell receptor beta chains below, sequenced in a study of blood T cell repertoires in COVID-19. The repertoire was sequenced with immunoSEQ multiplex PCR; TCRdb's copy has only in-frame clones and lacks some. The table records around 50,000 clones, roughly 88% of them present only once. Sequencing input: peripheral blood. These receptors all come from a human donor in a cohort sampled during active COVID-19.

This clone was counted once. The V and J genes are TRBV10-3 and TRBJ1-5; D is unclear. With 2 bases removed from V and 4 bases from J, the gap between germline ends came to 6 bases. The CDR3 covers 13 residues. Germline CDR1 and CDR2: ENHRY and SYGVKD. CDR3 protein: CAISETPNQPQHF. The CDR3 DNA reads TGTGCCATCAGTGAGACACCAAATCAGCCCCAGCATTTT.

A single count supports this clone. The chain has TRBV5-6 and TRBJ2-6; D perhaps matches TRBD2 (6 bases). The CDR3 is 17 residues long. The germline gives CDR1 SGHDT, CDR2 YYEEEE. The V and J ends lost 0 bases and 0 bases respectively, with 10 bases between them. The chain's CDR3 is CASSLASDYSGANVLTF. The CDR3 DNA reads TGTGCCAGCAGCTTGGCTAGCGATTACTCTGGGGCCAACGTCCTGACTTTC.

This clone was detected only once. The chain recombines TRBV2 with TRBJ2-6, with a tentative D call TRBD1 (5 bases). V dropped 7 bases and J dropped 0 bases, with 7 bases sitting between them. Germline V gene data show CDR1 as SNHLY and CDR2 as FYNNEI. CDR3 size: 14 residues. This chain's CDR3 is CASKDSSGANVLTF. The CDR3 DNA sequence: TGTGCCAGCAAAGACAGCTCTGGGGCCAACGTCCTGACTTTC.

The CDR3 here is CASSEGALQEQYF. The CDR3 DNA sequence: TGTGCCAGCAGTGAAGGGGCCCTACAAGAGCAGTACTTC. The chain carries TRBV2 and TRBJ2-7; D is unclear. V was clipped by 1 base and J by 7 bases, with 11 bases between them. Germline CDR1 reads SNHLY; CDR2 reads FYNNEI. The CDR3 consists of 13 residues.

The rearrangement links TRBV5-1 to TRBJ2-1; 9 bases align to TRBD1. Germline-derived CDR1 and CDR2 are SGHRS and YFSETQ. This CDR3 spans 14 amino acids. J gave up 8 bases and V 3 bases, and 6 bases lay outside the gene matches. Here the CDR3 DNA reads TGCGCCAGCAGCTCCGGGACAGGGTTCCATGAGCAGTTCTTC. This codes for CASSSGTGFHEQFF.

J is TRBJ2-2 and V is TRBV5-5, with 8 bases that match TRBD2. This CDR3 has 15 amino acids. Germline CDR1 SGHKS, CDR2 YYEKEE (reference sequence). V shed 5 bases, J shed 4 bases, and the junction held 7 bases outside the gene matches. The CDR3 bases are TGTGCCAGCAGTCTTGGACTAGCAGGCACCGGGGAGCTGTTTTTT. This gives the protein CASSLGLAGTGELFF.

The CDR3 nucleotides are TGTGCCAGCAGTTTCGACAGGGTGGTCACTGAAGCTTTCTTT. This sequence encodes CASSFDRVVTEAFF. The V and J genes are TRBV28 and TRBJ1-1, with 7 bases fitting TRBD1. The CDR3 totals 14 residues. Germline trimming cut 3 bases from V and 4 bases from J; bases unmatched to any gene: 5. CDR1 and CDR2 (germline): MDHEN, SYDVKM.

This clone was seen just once. The V gene is TRBV5-6, the J gene TRBJ2-7; TRBD1 is a possible D gene (6 bases). CDR3 length: 13 residues. The V and J ends lost 4 bases and 5 bases respectively, with 13 bases between them. Germline-derived CDR1 and CDR2 are SGHDT and YYEEEE. This chain's CDR3 is CASSLGDNNEQYF. The DNA for the CDR3 is TGTGCCAGCAGCCTTGGGGACAATAACGAGCAGTACTTC. The full variable domain, completed using reference TRBV5-6 and TRBJ2-7, is DAGVTQSPTHLIKTRGQQVTLRCSPKSGHDTVSWYQQALGQGPQFIFQYYEEEERQRGNFPDRFSGHQFPNYSSELNVNALLLGDSALYLCASSLGDNNEQYFGPGTRLTVT.

The chain recombines TRBV5-4 with TRBJ1-4, with TRBD1 identical over 7 bases. With 4 bases clipped from V and 0 bases from J, the junction kept 6 bases outside the gene matches. Germline V gene sequence: CDR1 SGHNT, CDR2 YYREEE (reference sequence). The CDR3 runs 16 residues. In DNA, the CDR3 is TGTGCCAGCAGCGACAGAGACAGGGCAACTAATGAAAAACTGTTTTTT. Encoded protein: CASSDRDRATNEKLFF.

V and J are TRBV5-8 and TRBJ2-1, with TRBD1 matching over 11 bases. The CDR3 is 18 residues long. Germline CDR1 is SGHTS and CDR2 is YDEGEE. Trimming at V came to 2 bases and at J to 2 bases, leaving 9 bases not matched to a gene. The CDR3 reads CASSFWRGTGGTYNEQFF. CDR3 nucleotides: TGTGCCAGCAGCTTCTGGCGCGGGACAGGGGGGACCTACAATGAGCAGTTCTTC.

This clone was recorded once. The chain uses TRBV27 and TRBJ2-7; possibly TRBD2 for D (6 bases). Per germline, CDR1 MNHEY and CDR2 SMNVEV (reference sequence). CDR3 length: 13 residues. V lost 3 bases to trimming and J lost 4 bases, with 10 bases between them. CDR3 bases: TGTGCCAGCAGTTTGCGGGGCGGGTACGAGCAGTACTTC. Its translation is CASSLRGGYEQYF.

A single count supports this clone. V gene TRBV7-2 combines with J gene TRBJ2-1; TRBD2 aligns across 9 bases. The V segment lost 3 bases and the J segment 2 bases; nucleotides outside the gene matches: 5. This CDR3 has 16 residues. Germline-derived CDR1 and CDR2 are SGHTA and FQGNSA. CDR3 region: CASSFQTSGAYNEQFF. The CDR3 nucleotides are TGTGCCAGCAGCTTCCAGACTAGCGGAGCCTACAATGAGCAGTTCTTC. Full variable domain (rest looked up from reference TRBV7-2 and TRBJ2-1): GAGVSQSPSNKVTEKGKDVELRCDPISGHTALYWYRQSLGQGLEFLIYFQGNSAPDKSGLPSDRFSAERTGGSVSTLTIQRTQQEDSAVYLCASSFQTSGAYNEQFFGPGTRLTVL.

This rearrangement joins TRBV9 to TRBJ2-3; D uncertain. Germline assignment: CDR1 SGDLS and CDR2 YYNGEE. Trimming cost V 5 bases and J 3 bases, with 16 bases left between them. The CDR3 runs to 15 residues. The CDR3 loop reads CASREGGPGTDTQYF. The CDR3 coding sequence is TGTGCCAGCAGGGAAGGCGGTCCTGGGACAGATACGCAGTATTTT.

This chain connects TRBV5-4 to TRBJ2-7; the D gene is possibly TRBD1 (5 bases). Between the trimmed V and J ends, which lost 5 bases and 5 bases, there was a span of 11 bases. There are 12 residues in the CDR3. CDR1 is SGHNT, CDR2 YYREEE, per germline (reference sequence). CDR3 amino acids: CASSGASDEQYF. The CDR3 DNA reads TGTGCCAGCAGTGGGGCAAGTGACGAGCAGTACTTC.

This clone was picked up one time. The chain recombines TRBV11-2 with TRBJ2-1, with 7 bases that match TRBD2. The trim removed 4 bases at V and 9 bases at J, leaving 15 bases unmatched. CDR3 length: 16 residues. CDR1 is SGHAT, CDR2 FQNNGV, per germline. The CDR3 region has the DNA TGTGCCAGCAGCTCGGTACGAGGGAGGGGTTTCACTGAGCAGTTCTTC. Its protein product is CASSSVRGRGFTEQFF.

The V call is TRBV11-2, the J call TRBJ2-1, with 7 bases that match TRBD2. The CDR3 contains 15 residues. Germline V gene data show CDR1 as SGHAT and CDR2 as FQNNGV. V lost 7 bases and J lost 6; bases outside the gene matches: 12. CDR3 residues: CASTASGGAGNEQFF. As DNA, the CDR3 is TGTGCCAGCACCGCTAGCGGAGGGGCGGGCAATGAGCAGTTCTTC.

The rearrangement joins TRBV5-4 to TRBJ1-2, with 7 nucleotides matching TRBD1. Germline V CDR1 and CDR2: SGHNT, YYREEE (reference sequence). The V segment lost 4 bases and the J segment 4 bases; nucleotides outside the gene matches: 16. The CDR3 length is 17 residues. The CDR3 region is CASSPPPTGRTTYGYTF. In nucleotides, the CDR3 is TGTGCCAGCAGCCCTCCTCCGACAGGGAGGACAACCTATGGCTACACCTTC.